The 21 T cell receptor beta chains in this list originate from one sample, sequenced in a study of blood T cell repertoires in COVID-19. Generated by immunoSEQ multiplex PCR, the TCRdb table keeps only in-frame clones and is missing some. This sample has 150,000 or so clones; approximately 90% occur once, and the top ten carry 2.5% to 3%. The specimen sequenced was peripheral blood. The receptors derive from a man between 60 and 70 years old with active or convalescent COVID-19.

V gene TRBV28 combines with J gene TRBJ2-2; maybe TRBD1 (6 bases). V gave up 6 bases and J gave up 7 bases, with 15 bases separating them. This CDR3 region has 14 residues. Looked up from germline, CDR1 is MDHEN and CDR2 is SYDVKM. In DNA, the CDR3 is TGTGCCAGCAGAAATCCACAGGGTAACGGGGAGCTGTTTTTT. Translation: CASRNPQGNGELFF.

CDR3 coding DNA: TGTGCCAGCAGCTTTAGTCCGAACACTGAAGCTTTCTTT. Translation gives CASSFSPNTEAFF. The gene calls are TRBV7-2 and TRBJ1-1; D gene ambiguous. Trimming took off 3 bases at V and 1 base at J, with 6 bases between the two ends. There are 13 residues in the CDR3. The germline V gene encodes CDR1 SGHTA and CDR2 FQGNSA.

The genes are TRBV5-1 and TRBJ1-3, with TRBD1 as a possible D gene (5 bases). The germline V gene encodes CDR1 SGHRS and CDR2 YFSETQ. Trimming removed 2 bases from V and 0 bases from J, with 12 bases in between. This CDR3 region has 16 residues. The DNA for the CDR3 is TGCGCCAGCAGCTTAGGAGGGGACCTCTCTGGAAACACCATATATTTT. This sequence encodes CASSLGGDLSGNTIYF.

The chain combines TRBV19 with TRBJ2-5; 12 bases are shared with TRBD1. Germline lookup yields CDR1 LNHDA and CDR2 SQIVND (reference sequence). The CDR3 covers 17 residues. V lost 5 bases and J lost 4; bases outside the gene matches: 11. The CDR3 loop is CASSLTRGQGARETQYF. The CDR3 DNA is TGTGCCAGTAGTTTAACCCGGGGACAGGGGGCGCGAGAGACCCAGTACTTC. The full variable domain, completed using reference TRBV19 and TRBJ2-5, is DGGITQSPKYLFRKEGQNVTLSCEQNLNHDAMYWYRQDPGQGLRLIYYSQIVNDFQKGDIAEGYSVSREKKESFPLTVTSAQKNPTAFYLCASSLTRGQGARETQYFGPGTRLLVL.

V gene TRBV2 combines with J gene TRBJ1-1; 9 nucleotides line up with TRBD1. V lost 1 base and J lost 2; bases outside the gene matches: 5. Germline V gives CDR1 SNHLY, CDR2 FYNNEI. The CDR3 runs 16 residues. The CDR3 region has the DNA TGTGCCAGCAGTGAAGGGGGGACAGGGAAAAACACTGAAGCTTTCTTT. Protein product: CASSEGGTGKNTEAFF.

The J gene is TRBJ1-1, the V gene TRBV20-1; D is uncertain. V lost 5 bases and J lost 6, with 7 bases in between. In germline, CDR1 is DFQATT, CDR2 SNEGSKA (reference sequence). The CDR3 spans 10 residues. The CDR3: CSARQAEAFF. In DNA form, the CDR3 reads TGCAGTGCTCGCCAGGCTGAAGCTTTCTTT.

This chain links TRBV2 with TRBJ2-7; TRBD2 agrees at 9 bases. Germline CDR1 SNHLY, CDR2 FYNNEI. V lost 7 bases and J lost 2; bases outside the gene matches: 12. This CDR3 contains 16 residues. CDR3 DNA sequence: TGTGCCAGCACGAGGGAGGCGGGGGGGCGAGCCTACGAGCAGTACTTC. It encodes CASTREAGGRAYEQYF.

As for this clone: Distinct nucleotide sequences in the sample also encode this CDR3. This sequence joins TRBV29-1 and TRBJ1-1; possibly TRBD1 for D (6 bases). V lost 3 bases and J lost 0, with 8 bases in between. The CDR3 is made up of 13 amino acids. CDR1 and CDR2 from the germline V gene are SQVTM and ANQGSEA. CDR3 sequence (DNA): TGCAGCGTTGAGACAGGAATGAACACTGAAGCTTTCTTT. As protein: CSVETGMNTEAFF.

The rearrangement joins TRBV7-9 to TRBJ1-6; D gene unclear. The CDR3 covers 12 residues. Germline lookup yields CDR1 SEHNR and CDR2 FQNEAQ (reference sequence). V was pared by 3 bases and J by 11 bases, with 8 bases between. The CDR3 reads CASSLDFPPLHF. CDR3 DNA: TGTGCCAGCAGCTTGGACTTTCCACCCCTCCACTTT.

The chain uses TRBV5-6 and TRBJ2-5; weak D call: TRBD2 (6 bases). The CDR3 contains 14 residues. Trimming stripped 0 bases from V and 5 bases from J, with 11 bases between. Germline lookup yields CDR1 SGHDT and CDR2 YYEEEE. This CDR3 reads CASSLGLAGETQYF. The CDR3 DNA is TGTGCCAGCAGCTTGGGCCTGGCGGGGGAGACCCAGTACTTC.

The rearrangement uses TRBV4-2 and TRBJ2-3; weak D call: TRBD1 (6 bases). Germline loops: CDR1 LGHNA, CDR2 YNFKEQ. The germline V and J ends were trimmed by 1 base and 2 bases, with 19 bases remaining between them. This CDR3 has 18 amino acids. CDR3 DNA sequence: TGTGCCAGCAGCCAAGTGCAGCCAGGGGCGGAGTTCACAGATACGCAGTATTTT. Its protein product is CASSQVQPGAEFTDTQYF.

This chain uses TRBV27 with TRBJ2-1; possible D gene TRBD1, 6 bases. Trimming removed 5 bases at V and 4 bases at J, with 18 bases between. The CDR3 consists of 16 residues. CDR1 MNHEY and CDR2 SMNVEV come from the germline V gene (reference sequence). CDR3 sequence reads: CASSQNWGQLYNEQFF. The DNA of the CDR3 is TGTGCCAGCAGTCAGAATTGGGGGCAACTTTACAATGAGCAGTTCTTC.

Only a few counts were recorded for this clone. This chain connects TRBV10-3 to TRBJ1-3; D is possibly TRBD1 (5 bases). The V end lost 2 bases, the J end lost 7 bases, and 6 bases lay between the germline ends. The CDR3 totals 12 residues. The germline gives CDR1 ENHRY, CDR2 SYGVKD. CDR3 DNA sequence: TGTGCCATCAGTGAGGGGGGGAACACCATATATTTT. It is translated as CAISEGGNTIYF.

The chain uses TRBV4-1 and TRBJ1-5; TRBD1 agrees at 7 bases. The V gene's germline CDR1 is MGHRA and CDR2 YSYEKL. CDR3 length: 16 residues. J gave up 7 bases and V 0 bases, and 9 bases lay outside the gene matches. The CDR3 spells CASSQEDRRYSQPQHF. For the CDR3, the DNA is TGCGCCAGCAGCCAAGAGGACAGGAGGTATAGCCAGCCCCAGCATTTT.

This clone has a single count. The CDR3 is CASRGQGGNYGYTF. In DNA form, the CDR3 reads TGTGCCAGCAGGGGACAGGGAGGTAACTATGGCTACACCTTC. V gene TRBV28 combines with J gene TRBJ1-2; TRBD1 matches at 9 bases. The CDR3 runs to 14 residues. The J segment lost 1 base and the V segment lost 6 bases, leaving 3 bases of the junction unmatched. Germline CDR1 reads MDHEN; CDR2 reads SYDVKM.

The chain combines TRBV18 with TRBJ2-7; 7 positions match TRBD2. CDR3 length: 14 amino acids. Germline-derived CDR1 and CDR2 are KGHSH and LQKENI. Trimming at V came to 3 bases and at J to 7 bases, leaving 9 bases not matched to a gene. The CDR3 reads CASSPRASGNEQYF. CDR3 coding DNA: TGTGCCAGCTCACCCCGGGCTAGCGGAAATGAGCAGTACTTC.

The rearrangement links TRBV4-3 to TRBJ2-3; 9 bases fit TRBD2. V lost 0 bases to trimming and J lost 2 bases; unmatched junction nucleotides: 9. Looked up from germline, CDR1 is LGHNA and CDR2 is YSLEER. This CDR3 is built from 18 residues. CDR3: CASSQEGGAGGNTDTQYF. The CDR3 coding sequence is TGCGCCAGCAGCCAAGAAGGAGGAGCGGGGGGAAACACAGATACGCAGTATTTT.

The CDR3 region has the DNA TGTGCCTGGTCCCGATCCAGCGGGAGGGAGCAGTTCTTC. Translating it yields CAWSRSSGREQFF. The chain carries TRBV30 and TRBJ2-1, with 9 bases fitting TRBD2. The CDR3 has 13 amino acids. V lost 5 bases and J lost 10; bases outside the gene matches: 9. CDR1 GTSNPN and CDR2 SVGIG come from the germline V gene (reference sequence).

The CDR3 sequence is CAWSQGGGAYGYTF. The CDR3 DNA reads as TGTGCCTGGAGTCAGGGAGGGGGGGCATATGGCTACACCTTC. The chain has TRBV30 and TRBJ1-2, with a tentative D call TRBD1 (6 bases). Trimming left V 2 bases short and J 5 bases short, with 15 bases between. The CDR3 consists of 14 residues. CDR1 and CDR2 from the germline V gene are GTSNPN and SVGIG (reference sequence).

The J gene is TRBJ2-1, the V gene TRBV14; D gene uncertain. Trimming cost V 1 base and J 8 bases, with 6 bases left between them. Germline V gene lookup returns CDR1 SGHDN and CDR2 FVKESK. CDR3 length equals 12 residues. DNA of the CDR3: TGTGCCAGCAGCCAAGTGCGCGATGAGCAGTTCTTC. Its protein product is CASSQVRDEQFF.

The J gene is TRBJ2-5, the V gene TRBV9, with a weak D call TRBD2 (5 bases). The CDR3 contains 14 residues. Looked up from germline, CDR1 is SGDLS and CDR2 is YYNGEE. Trimming pared 0 bases from V and 5 bases from J, leaving 11 bases between. Here the CDR3 reads CASSVGASGETQYF. The CDR3 region has the DNA TGTGCCAGCAGCGTAGGAGCTTCGGGGGAGACCCAGTACTTC.